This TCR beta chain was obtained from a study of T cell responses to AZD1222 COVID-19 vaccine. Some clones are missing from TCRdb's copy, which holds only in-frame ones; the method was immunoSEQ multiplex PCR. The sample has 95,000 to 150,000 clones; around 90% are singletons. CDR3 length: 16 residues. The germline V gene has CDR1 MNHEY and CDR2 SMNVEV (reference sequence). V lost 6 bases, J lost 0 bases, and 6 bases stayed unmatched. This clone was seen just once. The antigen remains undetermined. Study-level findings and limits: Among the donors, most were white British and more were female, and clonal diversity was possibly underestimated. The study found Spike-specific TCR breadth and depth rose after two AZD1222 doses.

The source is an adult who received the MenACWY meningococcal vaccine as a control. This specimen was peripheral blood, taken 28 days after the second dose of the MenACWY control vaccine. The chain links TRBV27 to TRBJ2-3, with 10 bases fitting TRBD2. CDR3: CASRVAGGPSTDTQYF. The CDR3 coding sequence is TGTGCCAGCAGGGTAGCGGGGGGACCTAGCACAGATACGCAGTATTTT.